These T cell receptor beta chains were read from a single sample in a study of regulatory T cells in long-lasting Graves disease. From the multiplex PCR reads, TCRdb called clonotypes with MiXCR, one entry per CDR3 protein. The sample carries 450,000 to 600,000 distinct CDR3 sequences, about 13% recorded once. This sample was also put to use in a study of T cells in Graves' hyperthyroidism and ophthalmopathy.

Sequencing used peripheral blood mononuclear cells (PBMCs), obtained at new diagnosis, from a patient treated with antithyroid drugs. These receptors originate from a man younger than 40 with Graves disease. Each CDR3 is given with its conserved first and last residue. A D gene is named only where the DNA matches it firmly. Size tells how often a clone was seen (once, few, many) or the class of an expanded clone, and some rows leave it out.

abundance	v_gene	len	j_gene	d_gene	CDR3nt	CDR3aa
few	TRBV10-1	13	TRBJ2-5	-	TGCGCCAGCAGTGATAGCCTCCAAGAGACCCAGTACTTC	CASSDSLQETQYF
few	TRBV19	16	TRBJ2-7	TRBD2	TGTGCCAGTAGTACGCAAACGGGACTAGAGTCCTACGAGCAGTACTTC	CASSTQTGLESYEQYF
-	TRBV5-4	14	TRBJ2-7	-	TGTGCCAGCAGCTTGTTTCAGAGCTCCTACGAGCAGTACTTC	CASSLFQSSYEQYF
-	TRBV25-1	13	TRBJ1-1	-	TGTGCCAGCAGCCCGGACATCAACACTGAAGCTTTCTTT	CASSPDINTEAFF
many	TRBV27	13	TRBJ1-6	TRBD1	TGTGCCAGCGGACAGGTCGAGGATTCACCCCTCCACTTT	CASGQVEDSPLHF
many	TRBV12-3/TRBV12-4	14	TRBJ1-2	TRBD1	TGTGCCAGCAGTTTGCTAACAGGGGGCCATGGCTACACCTTC	CASSLLTGGHGYTF
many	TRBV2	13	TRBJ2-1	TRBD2	TGTGCCAGCAGGGGGACTAGTCACAATGAGCAGTTCTTC	CASRGTSHNEQFF
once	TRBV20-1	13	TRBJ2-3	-	TGCAACAAAGGCGGGACAGCCACAGATACGCGGTATTTT	CNKGGTATDTRYF
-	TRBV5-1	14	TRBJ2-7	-	TGCGCCAGCAGCCCGGCTGGCCGGGCCAACGAGCAGTACTTC	CASSPAGRANEQYF
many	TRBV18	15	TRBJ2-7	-	TGTGCCAGCTCCACCATGGGGGGGCAGGACTACGAGCAGTACTTC	CASSTMGGQDYEQYF
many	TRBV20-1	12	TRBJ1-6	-	TGCAGTGCTGGGACAAGGCTTTCACCCCTCCACTTT	CSAGTRLSPLHF
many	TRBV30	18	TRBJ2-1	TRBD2	TGTGCCTGGAGAGAGGCTAGCGGAAAACACTGCTCCTACAATGAGCAGTTCTTC	CAWREASGKHCSYNEQFF
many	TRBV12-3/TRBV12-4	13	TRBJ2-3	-	TGTGCCAGCAGTTTACGGGAAACAGATACGCAGTATTTT	CASSLRETDTQYF
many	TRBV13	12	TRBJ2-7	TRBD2	TGTGCCAGCAGCCCCAGCGGGGACGAGCAGTACTTC	CASSPSGDEQYF
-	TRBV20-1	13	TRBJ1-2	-	TGCAGTGCTAGTGGGGAGACCGGGGAGGGCTACACCTTC	CSASGETGEGYTF
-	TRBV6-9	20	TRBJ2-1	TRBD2	TGTGCCAGCAGTTTCCTACGACAGGGACTTGGGCTAGCGGGAGGTGATGAGCAGTTCTTC	CASSFLRQGLGLAGGDEQFF
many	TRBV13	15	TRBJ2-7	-	TGTGCCAGCAGCTTAGGGATTACCCCCCCAGATGAGCAGTACTTC	CASSLGITPPDEQYF
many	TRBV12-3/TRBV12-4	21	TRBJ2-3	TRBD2	TGTGCCAGCAGTTTAGCCACGGGACTAGCGGAGGGGCTGCCGGTCACAGATACGCAGTATTTT	CASSLATGLAEGLPVTDTQYF
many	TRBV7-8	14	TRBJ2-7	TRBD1	TGTGCCAGCAGCCAACTTCCAACAGGGGGCGAGCAGTACTTC	CASSQLPTGGEQYF
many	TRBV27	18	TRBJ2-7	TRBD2	TGTGCCAGCAGTTTAGGGACTAGCGGCCGAATCGTCCCCTACGAGCAGTACTTC	CASSLGTSGRIVPYEQYF